This T cell receptor (beta chain) was documented in a study of identical twins. TCRdb recomputed calls from the 5' RACE reads with MiXCR, one row per CDR3 protein. The sample includes about 200,000 distinct CDR3 sequences, more than 6.5% of them seen just once. The CDR3 loop spans 15 amino acids. V gave up 6 bases and J gave up 0 bases, with 14 bases separating them. This sample was shared with a second study, whose subject was yellow fever vaccine responses in identical twins.

The receptor was isolated from a woman in her late teens or twenties in good health. This rearrangement joins TRBV12-3 or TRBV12-4 to TRBJ1-1; D unclear. The sample taken for sequencing was memory (CD45RO+) T cells sorted from blood. In nucleotides, the CDR3 is TGTGCCAGCAGCACTGTGGGCACTTTGAACACTGAAGCTTTCTTT. Translating it yields CASSTVGTLNTEAFF.